These 8 T cell receptor beta chains were all obtained from the same sample, sequenced in a study of cytomegalovirus exposure and HLA in healthy donors. Profiling relied on immunoSEQ multiplex PCR, and the TCRdb table lists in-frame clones only, not all of them. This sample has 120,000 or so clones, with 86% found just once. The sample taken for sequencing was PBMCs. The source is a young man in good health and CMV-seronegative.

V and J are TRBV30 and TRBJ1-1; no definite D call. The ends were cut back, 6 bases at V and 10 bases at J, with 21 bases in the middle. From germline, CDR1 is GTSNPN and CDR2 SVGIG (reference sequence). CDR3 length equals 13 residues. The CDR3 coding sequence is TGTGCCTGTCCCGGGGTGGGCTCCATATCAGCTTTCTTT. This sequence encodes CACPGVGSISAFF.

This clone was found once. The chain combines TRBV5-1 with TRBJ2-7, with 8 bases aligning to TRBD2. The CDR3 sequence is 15 residues long. Trimming at V came to 3 bases and at J to 5 bases, leaving 10 bases not matched to a gene. The germline V gene has CDR1 SGHRS and CDR2 YFSETQ. Written as DNA, the CDR3 is TGCGCCAGCAGCTCGCGCCGAGGACTAGCTGACGAGCAGTACTTC. It translates to CASSSRRGLADEQYF.

The chain employs TRBV11-2 and TRBJ2-7; the D gene is possibly TRBD1 (6 bases). The CDR3 consists of 16 residues. With 5 bases removed from V and 5 bases from J, the gap between germline ends came to 22 bases. Germline values: CDR1 SGHAT, CDR2 FQNNGV. DNA of the CDR3: TGTGCCAGCAGCATCCCGGCGGGCAGGGGCCGCCACGAGCAGTACTTC. It translates to CASSIPAGRGRHEQYF. Filled out from reference TRBV11-2 and TRBJ2-7, the complete variable domain reads EAGVAQSPRYKIIEKRQSVAFWCNPISGHATLYWYQQILGQGPKLLIQFQNNGVVDDSQLPKDRFSAERLKGVDSTLKIQPAKLEDSAVYLCASSIPAGRGRHEQYFGPGTRLTVT.

J is TRBJ2-5 and V is TRBV6-1; the D is unclear. Trimming shortened V by 1 base and J by 1 base, and 13 bases separated the two germline ends. Germline lookup yields CDR1 MNHNS and CDR2 SASEGT. This CDR3 has 16 amino acids. CDR3 protein: CASSEGPIQVQETQYF. DNA for the CDR3: TGTGCCAGCAGTGAAGGTCCCATCCAGGTCCAAGAGACCCAGTACTTC.

The V call is TRBV19, the J call TRBJ1-5; D possibly corresponds to TRBD1 (6 bases). Germline V gives CDR1 LNHDA, CDR2 SQIVND (reference sequence). The CDR3 consists of 12 residues. Deletions cut 7 bases from V and 5 bases from J, with 9 bases between. CDR3 coding DNA: TGTGCCAGTACCAGGGGTGATCAGCCCCAGCATTTT. The encoded protein is CASTRGDQPQHF. The variable domain in full, with the rest retrieved from reference TRBV19 and TRBJ1-5, is DGGITQSPKYLFRKEGQNVTLSCEQNLNHDAMYWYRQDPGQGLRLIYYSQIVNDFQKGDIAEGYSVSREKKESFPLTVTSAQKNPTAFYLCASTRGDQPQHFGDGTRLSIL.

This chain joins TRBV6-5 and TRBJ2-1; weak D call: TRBD2 (5 bases). The CDR3 covers 15 residues. Germline CDR1 and CDR2: MNHEY and SVGAGI. The V and J ends lost 6 bases and 10 bases respectively, with 22 bases between them. CDR3 protein: CASSPIGGQPREQFF. The CDR3 DNA sequence: TGTGCCAGCAGCCCCATAGGCGGGCAGCCTAGGGAGCAGTTCTTC.

The chain recombines TRBV5-1 with TRBJ2-5; tentative D call: TRBD2 (6 bases). From germline, CDR1 is SGHRS and CDR2 YFSETQ. Trimming removed 1 base at V and 0 bases at J, with 10 bases between. CDR3 length: 15 residues. CDR3 DNA sequence: TGCGCCAGCAGCTTGCGGGGGTTGTACCAAGAGACCCAGTACTTC. Its translation: CASSLRGLYQETQYF.

The chain combines TRBV5-1 with TRBJ1-5, with D perhaps TRBD1 (5 bases). Trimming stripped 0 bases from V and 5 bases from J, with 9 bases between. This CDR3 has 14 amino acids. Germline CDR1 reads SGHRS; CDR2 reads YFSETQ. The CDR3: CASSLEGGDQPQHF. For the CDR3, the DNA is TGCGCCAGCAGCTTGGAGGGAGGGGATCAGCCCCAGCATTTT.